A few counts support the clone carrying this TCR beta chain. The data originate from a study of blood T cell repertoires in COVID-19. About the research overall: There were acute and convalescent COVID-19 samples, and they came from the United States, Italy and Spain.

Assay used: immunoSEQ multiplex PCR; TCRdb lists only in-frame clones, some missing. Here the sample spans 60,000 to 65,000 clones, roughly 88% being singletons. Trimming pared 0 bases from V and 6 bases from J, leaving 6 bases between. Germline V gene data show CDR1 as SGDLS and CDR2 as YYNGEE. The CDR3 consists of 12 residues. V is TRBV9 and J is TRBJ2-5; D is possibly TRBD2 (5 bases). Sample: peripheral blood. This clonotype originated in a man in his fifties with active COVID-19. CDR3 region: CASSVDGKTQYF. In DNA, the CDR3 is TGTGCCAGCAGCGTAGACGGGAAGACCCAGTACTTC.